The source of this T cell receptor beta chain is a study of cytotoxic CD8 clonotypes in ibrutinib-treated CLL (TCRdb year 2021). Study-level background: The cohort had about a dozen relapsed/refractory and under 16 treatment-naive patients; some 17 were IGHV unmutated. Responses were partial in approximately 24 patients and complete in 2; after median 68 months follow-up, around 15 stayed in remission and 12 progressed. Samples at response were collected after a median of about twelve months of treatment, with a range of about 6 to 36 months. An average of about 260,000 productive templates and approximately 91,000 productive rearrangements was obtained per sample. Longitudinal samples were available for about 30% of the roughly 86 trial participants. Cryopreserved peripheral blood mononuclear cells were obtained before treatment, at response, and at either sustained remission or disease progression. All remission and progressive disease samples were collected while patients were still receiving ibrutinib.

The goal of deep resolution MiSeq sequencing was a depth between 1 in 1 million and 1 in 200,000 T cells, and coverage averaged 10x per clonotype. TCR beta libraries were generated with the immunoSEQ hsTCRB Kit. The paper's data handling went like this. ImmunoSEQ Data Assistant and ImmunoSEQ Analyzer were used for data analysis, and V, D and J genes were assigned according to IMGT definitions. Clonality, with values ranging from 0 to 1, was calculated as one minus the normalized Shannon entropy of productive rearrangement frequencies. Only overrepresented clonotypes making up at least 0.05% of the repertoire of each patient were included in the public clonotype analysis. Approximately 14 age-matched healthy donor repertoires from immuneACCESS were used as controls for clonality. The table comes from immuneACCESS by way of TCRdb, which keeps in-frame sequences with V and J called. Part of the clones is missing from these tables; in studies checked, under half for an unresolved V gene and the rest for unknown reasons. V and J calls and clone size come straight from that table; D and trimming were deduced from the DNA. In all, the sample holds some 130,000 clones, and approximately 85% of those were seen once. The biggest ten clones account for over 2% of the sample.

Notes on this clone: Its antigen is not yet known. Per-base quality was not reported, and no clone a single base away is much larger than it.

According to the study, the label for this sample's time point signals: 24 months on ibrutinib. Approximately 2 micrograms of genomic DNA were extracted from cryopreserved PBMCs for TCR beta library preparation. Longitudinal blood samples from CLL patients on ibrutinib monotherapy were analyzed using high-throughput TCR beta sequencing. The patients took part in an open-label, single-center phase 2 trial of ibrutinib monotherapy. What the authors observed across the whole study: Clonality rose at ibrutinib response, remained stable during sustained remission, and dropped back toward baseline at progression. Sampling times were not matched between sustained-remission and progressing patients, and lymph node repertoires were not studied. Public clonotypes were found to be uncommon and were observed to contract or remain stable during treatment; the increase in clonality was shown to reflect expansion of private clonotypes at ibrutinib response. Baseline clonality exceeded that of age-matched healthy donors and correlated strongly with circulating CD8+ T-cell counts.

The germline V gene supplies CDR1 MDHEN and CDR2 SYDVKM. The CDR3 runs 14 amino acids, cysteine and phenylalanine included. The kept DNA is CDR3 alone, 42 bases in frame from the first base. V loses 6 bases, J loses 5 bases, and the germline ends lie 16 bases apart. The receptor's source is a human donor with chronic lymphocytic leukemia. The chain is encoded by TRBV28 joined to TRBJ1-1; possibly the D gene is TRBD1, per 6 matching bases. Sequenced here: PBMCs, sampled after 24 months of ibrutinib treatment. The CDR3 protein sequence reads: CASRTPGGATEAFF. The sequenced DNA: TGTGCCAGCAGAACCCCCGGGGGGGCGACTGAAGCTTTCTTT.